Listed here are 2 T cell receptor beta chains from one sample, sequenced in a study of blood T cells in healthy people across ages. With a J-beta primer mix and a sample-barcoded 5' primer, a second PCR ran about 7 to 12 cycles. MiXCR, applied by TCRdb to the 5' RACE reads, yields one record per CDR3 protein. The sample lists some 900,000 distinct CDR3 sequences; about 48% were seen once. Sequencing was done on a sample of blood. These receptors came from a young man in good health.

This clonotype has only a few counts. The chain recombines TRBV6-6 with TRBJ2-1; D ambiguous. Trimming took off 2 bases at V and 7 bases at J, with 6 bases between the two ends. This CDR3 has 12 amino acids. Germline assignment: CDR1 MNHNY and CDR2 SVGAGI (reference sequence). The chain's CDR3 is CASSYLINEQFF. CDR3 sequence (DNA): TGTGCCAGCAGTTACCTCATTAATGAGCAGTTCTTC.

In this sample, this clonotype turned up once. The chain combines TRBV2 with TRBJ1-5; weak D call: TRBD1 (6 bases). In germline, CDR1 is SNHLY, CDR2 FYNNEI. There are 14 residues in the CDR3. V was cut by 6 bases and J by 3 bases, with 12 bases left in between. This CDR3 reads CASRVDSPNQPQHF. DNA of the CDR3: TGTGCCAGCAGGGTGGACAGTCCCAATCAGCCCCAGCATTTT. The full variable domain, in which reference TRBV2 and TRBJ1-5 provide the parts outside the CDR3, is EPEVTQTPSHQVTQMGQEVILRCVPISNHLYFYWYRQILGQKVEFLVSFYNNEISEKSEIFDDQFSVERPDGSNFTLKIRSTKLEDSAMYFCASRVDSPNQPQHFGDGTRLSIL.